This T cell receptor beta chain comes out of a study of blood T cell repertoires in COVID-19. Germline assignment: CDR1 SEHNR and CDR2 FQNEAQ (reference sequence). V lost 6 bases and J 12 bases, leaving 12 bases between the germline ends. This CDR3 contains 12 residues. In the study's own analysis: It was from reference gene primer amplification that nucleated cell counts were estimated. TCRdb keeps only in-frame clones here, not all; method: immunoSEQ multiplex PCR. The V and J calls and clone size were taken over from that table, and D and trimming were inferred from the DNA. The table lists 160,000 or so clones, over 75% of them singletons.

V usage is TRBV7-9 and J usage is TRBJ1-6; D is perhaps TRBD1 (5 bases). Input material: PBMCs or T cells enriched from blood (not recorded which). This clonotype was obtained from a human donor with acute COVID-19. The donor label of this sample is uncertain. CDR3 DNA sequence: TGTGCCAGCAGTTGGGGCGAAGTACCCCTCCACTTT. Encoded protein: CASSWGEVPLHF.